The rows below give T cell receptor beta chains drawn from one sample of a study of CD8+ T cells in alopecia areata. The data were produced by immunoSEQ multiplex PCR, yet TCRdb's version contains in-frame clones alone and is incomplete. The table records roughly 200,000 clones, about three fifths of them present only once. The source material was CD8+ T cells sorted from blood, sampled at week 24, from a patient treated with tofacitinib. The source is a human donor with alopecia areata. Both conserved end residues are part of each CDR3. Fields, in order: clone size, J gene, V gene, CDR3 protein. Rows give clone size only sometimes, using once, few, many, or a class for an expanded clone.

abundance: NA; j_gene: TRBJ2-3; v_gene: TRBV5-6; CDR3aa: CASSLDGTSTDTQYF
abundance: NA; j_gene: TRBJ2-7; v_gene: TRBV10-3; CDR3aa: CAASGQTYEQYF
abundance: NA; j_gene: TRBJ2-1; v_gene: TRBV6-1; CDR3aa: CASNTRDEQFF
abundance: NA; j_gene: TRBJ2-5; v_gene: TRBV27; CDR3aa: CASSLSEVGETQYF
abundance: few; j_gene: TRBJ2-1; v_gene: TRBV7-9; CDR3aa: CASSLGGSYNEQFF
abundance: few; j_gene: TRBJ2-5; v_gene: TRBV5-6; CDR3aa: CASSGGGPETQYF
abundance: NA; j_gene: TRBJ1-5; v_gene: TRBV4-1; CDR3aa: CASSQGFGGVGDQPQHF
abundance: NA; j_gene: TRBJ1-2; v_gene: TRBV25-1; CDR3aa: CALRTVRLASYTF
abundance: NA; j_gene: TRBJ1-1; v_gene: TRBV4-2; CDR3aa: CASSQPTQGHTEAFF
abundance: few; j_gene: TRBJ1-1; v_gene: TRBV13; CDR3aa: CASSLGRGEGTEAFF
abundance: NA; j_gene: TRBJ2-5; v_gene: TRBV6-5; CDR3aa: CASSYAGWETQYF
abundance: few; j_gene: TRBJ2-3; v_gene: TRBV29-1; CDR3aa: CSVESTLDTDTQYF
abundance: NA; j_gene: TRBJ2-7; v_gene: TRBV5-6; CDR3aa: CASSRSYEQYF
abundance: NA; j_gene: TRBJ2-3; v_gene: TRBV4-2; CDR3aa: CASSQDGASTDTQYF
abundance: NA; j_gene: TRBJ1-1; v_gene: TRBV13; CDR3aa: CASSFGQGAYEAFF
abundance: NA; j_gene: TRBJ2-1; v_gene: TRBV4-1; CDR3aa: CASSPSGTLATNEQFF
abundance: NA; j_gene: TRBJ1-1; v_gene: TRBV27; CDR3aa: CASSAFGQGFLNTEAFF
abundance: NA; j_gene: TRBJ1-1; v_gene: TRBV27; CDR3aa: CASSLYGITEAFF
abundance: NA; j_gene: TRBJ2-7; v_gene: TRBV15; CDR3aa: CATSREGSRVYF
abundance: NA; j_gene: TRBJ1-1; v_gene: TRBV6-1; CDR3aa: CASSEMGRGGTEAFF
abundance: few; j_gene: TRBJ2-5; v_gene: TRBV29-1; CDR3aa: CSVGGAGAPETQYF
abundance: few; j_gene: TRBJ1-5; v_gene: TRBV4-3; CDR3aa: CASSQGSSRSNQPQHF
abundance: NA; j_gene: TRBJ2-7; v_gene: TRBV13; CDR3aa: CASSLDRGNYEQYF
abundance: NA; j_gene: TRBJ2-7; v_gene: TRBV13; CDR3aa: CASSLGRDIRLGRYF
abundance: NA; j_gene: TRBJ1-1; v_gene: TRBV30; CDR3aa: CAWFGGANTEAFF
abundance: few; j_gene: TRBJ1-6; v_gene: TRBV9; CDR3aa: CASSVALGHGSPLHF
abundance: NA; j_gene: TRBJ1-2; v_gene: TRBV2; CDR3aa: CASSEDVYGYTF
abundance: few; j_gene: TRBJ1-4; v_gene: TRBV19; CDR3aa: CASTSDTNEKLFF
abundance: NA; j_gene: TRBJ1-2; v_gene: TRBV19; CDR3aa: CASSMAPLFYGYTF
abundance: NA; j_gene: TRBJ2-3; v_gene: TRBV11-2; CDR3aa: CASSLPGTSGGEPPAQYF
abundance: NA; j_gene: TRBJ2-7; v_gene: TRBV27; CDR3aa: CASSRGQAYEQYF
abundance: few; j_gene: TRBJ2-1; v_gene: TRBV4-1; CDR3aa: CASHGGIRNEQFF
abundance: NA; j_gene: TRBJ2-7; v_gene: TRBV30; CDR3aa: CAWSVVGQNSYEQYF
abundance: NA; j_gene: TRBJ1-5; v_gene: TRBV7-9; CDR3aa: CASSFSDREGWDQPQHF
abundance: NA; j_gene: TRBJ2-1; v_gene: TRBV29-1; CDR3aa: CSVGQGVYNEQFF
abundance: NA; j_gene: TRBJ1-6; v_gene: TRBV4-1; CDR3aa: CASRHPVGSYNSPLHF
abundance: NA; j_gene: TRBJ2-4; v_gene: TRBV4-2; CDR3aa: CASSQVVGSYIQYF
abundance: NA; j_gene: TRBJ1-2; v_gene: TRBV5-1; CDR3aa: CASARTELYGYTF
abundance: NA; j_gene: TRBJ2-3; v_gene: TRBV13; CDR3aa: CASSPGQARRHTDTQYF
abundance: NA; j_gene: TRBJ1-5; v_gene: TRBV13; CDR3aa: CASSKRQGSQPQHF
abundance: once; j_gene: TRBJ2-7; v_gene: TRBV6-1; CDR3aa: CASSPPGTGRDEQYF
abundance: few; j_gene: TRBJ2-7; v_gene: TRBV2; CDR3aa: CASSVAGRYEQYF
abundance: NA; j_gene: TRBJ2-3; v_gene: TRBV6-6; CDR3aa: CASLLAGSTDTQYF
abundance: NA; j_gene: TRBJ2-3; v_gene: TRBV9; CDR3aa: CASSVAGEEKYF
abundance: NA; j_gene: TRBJ2-5; v_gene: TRBV25-1; CDR3aa: CASSDLKQGQETQYF
abundance: NA; j_gene: TRBJ2-6; v_gene: TRBV13; CDR3aa: CASSLGRISSGANVLTF
abundance: NA; j_gene: TRBJ2-2; v_gene: TRBV7-7; CDR3aa: CASSIRSGQDEELFF
abundance: NA; j_gene: TRBJ2-3; v_gene: TRBV6-4; CDR3aa: CASSGDGTGSTDTQYF
abundance: NA; j_gene: TRBJ2-4; v_gene: TRBV6-5; CDR3aa: CASSPLWDRKNIQYF
abundance: NA; j_gene: TRBJ1-1; v_gene: TRBV9; CDR3aa: CASSLRGVNTEAFF
abundance: NA; j_gene: TRBJ1-1; v_gene: TRBV2; CDR3aa: CASWKEEAFF
abundance: NA; j_gene: TRBJ1-1; v_gene: TRBV14; CDR3aa: CASSQDRTMGTEAFF
abundance: NA; j_gene: TRBJ2-1; v_gene: TRBV12-2; CDR3aa: CASRFRGAAGQSSSYNEQFF
abundance: NA; j_gene: TRBJ2-7; v_gene: TRBV27; CDR3aa: CASSRRGAYEQYF
abundance: few; j_gene: TRBJ2-7; v_gene: TRBV27; CDR3aa: CASTIKRGYEQYF
abundance: NA; j_gene: TRBJ1-1; v_gene: TRBV7-8; CDR3aa: CASGPGINTEAFF
abundance: NA; j_gene: TRBJ2-3; v_gene: TRBV13; CDR3aa: CASTTASGVPTDTQYF
abundance: few; j_gene: TRBJ2-3; v_gene: TRBV15; CDR3aa: CATSRDGLAGGLGDTQYF
abundance: NA; j_gene: TRBJ2-7; v_gene: TRBV7-2; CDR3aa: CASSFFLALNYEQYF